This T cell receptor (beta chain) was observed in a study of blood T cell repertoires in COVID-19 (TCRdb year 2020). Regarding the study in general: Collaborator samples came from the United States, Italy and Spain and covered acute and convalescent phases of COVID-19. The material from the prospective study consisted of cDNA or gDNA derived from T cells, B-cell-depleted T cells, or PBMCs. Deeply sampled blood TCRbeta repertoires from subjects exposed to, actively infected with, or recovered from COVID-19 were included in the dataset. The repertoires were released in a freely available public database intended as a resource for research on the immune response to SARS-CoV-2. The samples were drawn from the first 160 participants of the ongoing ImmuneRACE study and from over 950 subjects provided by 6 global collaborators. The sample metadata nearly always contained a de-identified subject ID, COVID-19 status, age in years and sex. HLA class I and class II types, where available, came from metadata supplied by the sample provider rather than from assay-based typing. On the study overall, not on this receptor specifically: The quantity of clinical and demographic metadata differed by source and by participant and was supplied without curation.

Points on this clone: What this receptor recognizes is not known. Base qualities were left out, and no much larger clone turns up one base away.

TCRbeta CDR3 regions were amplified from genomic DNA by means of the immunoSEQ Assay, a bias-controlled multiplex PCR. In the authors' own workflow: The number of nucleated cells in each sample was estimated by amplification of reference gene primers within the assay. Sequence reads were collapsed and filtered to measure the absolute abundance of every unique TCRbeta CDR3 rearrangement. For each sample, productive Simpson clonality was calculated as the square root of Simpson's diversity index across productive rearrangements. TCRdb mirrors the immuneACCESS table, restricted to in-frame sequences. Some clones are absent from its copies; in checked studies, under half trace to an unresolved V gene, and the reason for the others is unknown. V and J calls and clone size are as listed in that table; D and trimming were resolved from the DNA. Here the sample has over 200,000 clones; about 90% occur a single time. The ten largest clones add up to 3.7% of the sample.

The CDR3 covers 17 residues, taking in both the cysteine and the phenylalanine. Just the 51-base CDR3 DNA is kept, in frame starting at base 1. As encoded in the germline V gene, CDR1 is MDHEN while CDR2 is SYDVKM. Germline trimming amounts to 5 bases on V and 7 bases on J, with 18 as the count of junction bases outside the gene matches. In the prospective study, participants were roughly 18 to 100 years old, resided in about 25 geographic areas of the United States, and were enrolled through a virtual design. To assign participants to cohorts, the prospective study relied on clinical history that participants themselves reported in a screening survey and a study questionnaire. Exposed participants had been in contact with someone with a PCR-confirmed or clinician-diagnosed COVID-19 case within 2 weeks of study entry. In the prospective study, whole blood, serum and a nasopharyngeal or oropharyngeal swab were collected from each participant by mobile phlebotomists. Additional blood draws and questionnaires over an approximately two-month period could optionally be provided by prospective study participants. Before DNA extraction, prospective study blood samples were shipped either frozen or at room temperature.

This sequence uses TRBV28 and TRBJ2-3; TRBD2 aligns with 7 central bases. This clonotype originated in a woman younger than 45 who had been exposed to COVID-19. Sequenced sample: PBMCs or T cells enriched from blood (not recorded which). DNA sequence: TGTGCCAGCAGTCCCTCGGGTGAGCGGGGCGTCGGGAATACGCAGTATTTT. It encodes CASSPSGERGVGNTQYF.